The 3 T cell receptor beta chains given below trace back to one sample, sequenced in a study of response to subunit inactivated influenza vaccine. Each CDR3 protein is one row after TCRdb ran MiXCR on the RT-PCR reads. The table shows fewer than 550,000 distinct CDR3 sequences, with about 25% occurring only once. The source material was CD4+ T cells sorted from PBMCs, sampled more than 4 days after vaccination. Receptor source: a man aged 50-60 years who received an inactivated influenza vaccine.

This chain links TRBV10-3 with TRBJ2-3, with D perhaps matching TRBD1 (6 bases). The germline V gene has CDR1 ENHRY and CDR2 SYGVKD. The CDR3 contains 13 residues. Trimming pared 7 bases from V and 1 base from J, leaving 9 bases between. The CDR3 bases are TGTGCCATCATGGCAGGGGGCACAGATACGCAGTATTTT. Encoded protein: CAIMAGGTDTQYF.

In its sample, this clonotype was seen a few times. The rearrangement uses TRBV18 and TRBJ1-4; TRBD1 might be the D (6 bases). Germline values: CDR1 KGHSH, CDR2 LQKENI. Deletions cut 4 bases from V and 0 bases from J, with 12 bases between. The CDR3 covers 16 residues. The CDR3 DNA is TGTGCCAGCTCACAGAGACAGGCGGCAACTAATGAAAAACTGTTTTTT. Translating it yields CASSQRQAATNEKLFF.

This sequence joins TRBV12-3 or TRBV12-4 and TRBJ1-6; possibly TRBD1 for D (5 bases). With 7 bases removed from V and 9 bases from J, the gap between germline ends came to 19 bases. CDR3 size: 15 residues. DNA for the CDR3: TGTGCCAGCACGTCCCGGGACGGCGAAAGTTCACCCCTCCACTTT. Translated: CASTSRDGESSPLHF.